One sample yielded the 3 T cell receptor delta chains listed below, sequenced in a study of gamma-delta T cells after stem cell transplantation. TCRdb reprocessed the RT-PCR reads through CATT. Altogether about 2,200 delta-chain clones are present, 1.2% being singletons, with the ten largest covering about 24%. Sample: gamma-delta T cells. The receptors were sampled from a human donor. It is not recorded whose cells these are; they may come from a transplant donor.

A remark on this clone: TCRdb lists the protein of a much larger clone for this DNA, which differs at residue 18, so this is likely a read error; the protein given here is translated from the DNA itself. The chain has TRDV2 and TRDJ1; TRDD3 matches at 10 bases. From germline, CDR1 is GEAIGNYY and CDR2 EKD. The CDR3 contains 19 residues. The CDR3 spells CACDTVLGDNTKDTDKLTF. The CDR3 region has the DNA TGTGCCTGTGACACCGTCCTGGGGGATAACACGAAAGACACCGATAAACTCACCTTT.

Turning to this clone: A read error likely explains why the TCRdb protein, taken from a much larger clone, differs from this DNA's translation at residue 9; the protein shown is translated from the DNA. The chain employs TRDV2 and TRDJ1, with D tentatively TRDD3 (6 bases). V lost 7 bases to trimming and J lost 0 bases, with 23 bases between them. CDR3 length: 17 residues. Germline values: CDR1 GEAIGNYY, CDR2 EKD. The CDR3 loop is CACTSVAGEVHTDKLIF. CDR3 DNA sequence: TGTGCCTGCACTTCCGTTGCTGGGGAAGTACACACCGATAAACTCATCTTT.

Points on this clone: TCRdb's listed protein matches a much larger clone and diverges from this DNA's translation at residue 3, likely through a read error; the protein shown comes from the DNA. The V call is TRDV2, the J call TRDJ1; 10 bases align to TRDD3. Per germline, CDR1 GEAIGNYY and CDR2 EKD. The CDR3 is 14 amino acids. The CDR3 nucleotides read TGTGCCCGTGAGCTGGGGGATAGCTCTGGTAAACTCATCTTT. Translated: CARELGDSSGKLIF.